Presented here are 24 T cell receptor beta chains from one specimen sequenced in a study of cytomegalovirus exposure and HLA in healthy donors. Vbeta (60) and Jbeta (13) primers were used in the PCR. Assay used: immunoSEQ multiplex PCR; TCRdb lists only in-frame clones, some missing. This sample has some 110,000 clones, with about 81% found just once. Sequenced sample: PBMCs. These receptors were collected from a woman aged 30 to 39 in good health and CMV-seronegative.

The rearrangement uses TRBV2 and TRBJ2-1; no definite D call. CDR1 and CDR2 from the germline V gene are SNHLY and FYNNEI. The V gene lost 8 bases and the J gene lost 8 bases, with 7 bases spanning the gap. The CDR3 totals 10 residues. The CDR3 coding sequence is TGTGCCAGCTTGCAGGATGAGCAGTTCTTC. Its translation is CASLQDEQFF.

The chain is built from TRBV6-1 and TRBJ2-2; TRBD2 might be the D (6 bases). The V and J ends lost 2 bases and 6 bases respectively, with 13 bases between them. CDR3 length equals 15 residues. Per germline, CDR1 MNHNS and CDR2 SASEGT. The CDR3 here is CASSEMEGRAGELFF. CDR3 bases: TGTGCCAGCAGTGAAATGGAGGGGCGGGCCGGGGAGCTGTTTTTT.

This chain connects TRBV7-6 to TRBJ2-7, with 8 nucleotides matching TRBD1. The V gene end was trimmed by 3 bases and the J gene end by 3 bases; junction bases not matched to a gene: 7. The CDR3 loop spans 15 amino acids. Per the germline V gene, CDR1 is SGHVS and CDR2 is FNYEAQ. This CDR3 reads CASSFSRDRIYEQYF. The CDR3 coding sequence is TGTGCCAGCAGCTTTTCCCGGGACAGGATCTACGAGCAGTACTTC. Full variable domain (outside the CDR3, taken from reference TRBV7-6 and TRBJ2-7): GAGVSQSPRYKVTKRGQDVALRCDPISGHVSLYWYRQALGQGPEFLTYFNYEAQQDKSGLPNDRFSAERPEGSISTLTIQRTEQRDSAMYRCASSFSRDRIYEQYFGPGTRLTVT.

The chain links TRBV6-6 to TRBJ2-5; no firm D call. Germline V CDR1 and CDR2: MNHNY, SVGAGI (reference sequence). This CDR3 is 14 amino acids long. Trimming removed 6 bases at V and 2 bases at J, with 13 bases between. The CDR3 DNA reads TGTGCCAGCAGCTTTCTGAGTCTTCAAGAGACCCAGTACTTC. Its translation: CASSFLSLQETQYF.

The chain carries TRBV5-1 and TRBJ2-1; 12 bases agree with TRBD2. This CDR3 contains 14 residues. Looked up from germline, CDR1 is SGHRS and CDR2 is YFSETQ. Unmatched junction bases numbered 4, after V lost 7 bases and J lost 5 bases. CDR3 DNA sequence: TGCGCCAGCTACCGGACTAGCGGGAACAATGAGCAGTTCTTC. Amino acid sequence: CASYRTSGNNEQFF.

This chain connects TRBV2 to TRBJ2-7; TRBD2 might be the D (6 bases). Trimming removed 6 bases at V and 1 base at J, with 16 bases between. CDR1 SNHLY and CDR2 FYNNEI come from the germline V gene. The CDR3 spans 15 residues. In DNA form, the CDR3 reads TGTGCCAGCAGCCTCCGGGACTGGCTTTCCTACGAGCAGTACTTC. Translation gives CASSLRDWLSYEQYF.

The chain recombines TRBV7-2 with TRBJ2-1; possible D gene TRBD2, 5 bases. CDR3 length: 12 amino acids. V lost 2 bases to trimming and J lost 9 bases, with 8 bases between them. Germline lookup yields CDR1 SGHTA and CDR2 FQGNSA. The CDR3 loop is CASSLKRSEQFF. CDR3 bases: TGTGCCAGCAGCTTAAAGCGGAGTGAGCAGTTCTTC.

This chain joins TRBV7-6 and TRBJ2-7; perhaps TRBD1 as D (5 bases). The CDR3 contains 14 residues. Germline loops: CDR1 SGHVS, CDR2 FNYEAQ. V was pared by 1 base and J by 3 bases, with 10 bases between. The CDR3 loop reads CASSLGTLSYEQYF. For the CDR3, the DNA is TGTGCCAGCAGCTTAGGGACACTTAGCTACGAGCAGTACTTC.

The chain is built from TRBV6-1 and TRBJ2-5; TRBD2 aligns across 7 bases. V dropped 8 bases and J dropped 4; count of bases not matched to a gene: 13. The CDR3 runs to 15 residues. Germline CDR1 reads MNHNS; CDR2 reads SASEGT. The CDR3 DNA reads as TGTGCCAGCGCGACCGCTAGCGGCGGAGGAGAGACCCAGTACTTC. It encodes CASATASGGGETQYF.

This clone has more than one count but fewer than ten. This chain uses TRBV6-5 with TRBJ2-2; D ambiguous. The V end was cut by 5 bases, the J end by 8 bases, with 15 bases between. CDR3 length: 14 residues. CDR1 is MNHEY and CDR2 is SVGAGI in the germline V gene. The chain's CDR3 is CASSGDRRVGELFF. The CDR3 DNA is TGTGCCAGCAGTGGAGACCGCCGAGTTGGGGAGCTGTTTTTT.

The chain links TRBV7-6 to TRBJ2-3, with TRBD1 matching over 10 bases. J was trimmed by 4 bases and V by 4 bases; bases with no gene match: 8. This CDR3 comprises 16 residues. Germline V CDR1 and CDR2: SGHVS, FNYEAQ. The CDR3 sequence is CASSSRPGTGADTQYF. CDR3 sequence (DNA): TGTGCCAGCAGCTCCCGACCCGGGACAGGGGCAGATACGCAGTATTTT. Together with reference TRBV7-6 and TRBJ2-3, the CDR3 gives the full variable domain: GAGVSQSPRYKVTKRGQDVALRCDPISGHVSLYWYRQALGQGPEFLTYFNYEAQQDKSGLPNDRFSAERPEGSISTLTIQRTEQRDSAMYRCASSSRPGTGADTQYFGPGTRLTVL.

The rearrangement joins TRBV4-2 to TRBJ1-2, with D uncertain. The CDR3 is 16 residues long. The V gene's germline CDR1 is LGHNA and CDR2 YNFKEQ. Between the trimmed V and J ends, which lost 2 bases and 1 base, there was a span of 14 bases. The CDR3 protein is CASSQNGVLGNYGYTF. The CDR3 bases are TGTGCCAGCAGCCAAAACGGGGTACTCGGTAACTATGGCTACACCTTC.

This clone was detected only once. V and J are TRBV27 and TRBJ2-7; weak D call: TRBD2 (6 bases). Germline CDR1 and CDR2: MNHEY and SMNVEV (reference sequence). The V gene lost 1 base and the J gene lost 10 bases, with 8 bases spanning the gap. The CDR3 loop spans 11 amino acids. The CDR3 DNA reads TGTGCCAGCAGTTTATGGGGGGAACAGTACTTC. It is translated as CASSLWGEQYF.

This CDR3 reads CASSEGQGESTDTQYF. The CDR3 DNA sequence: TGTGCCAGCAGCGAGGGACAGGGGGAAAGCACAGATACGCAGTATTTT. The rearrangement uses TRBV9 and TRBJ2-3; TRBD1 matches 11 bases. There are 16 residues in the CDR3. Unmatched junction bases numbered 3, after V lost 3 bases and J lost 0 bases. Per germline, CDR1 SGDLS and CDR2 YYNGEE.

This clone was seen a handful of times. The chain couples TRBV11-2 to TRBJ2-7, with 7 bases identical to TRBD1. Unmatched junction bases numbered 12, after V lost 1 base and J lost 9 bases. Germline CDR1 and CDR2: SGHAT and FQNNGV. The CDR3 is 15 residues long. This CDR3 reads CASSLALRQGKLQYF. CDR3 nucleotide sequence: TGTGCCAGCAGCTTAGCCTTAAGACAGGGAAAATTGCAGTACTTC.

The V call is TRBV15, the J call TRBJ2-5, with TRBD2 matching over 10 bases. CDR1 LNHNV and CDR2 YYDKDF come from the germline V gene (reference sequence). V trimming: 0 bases; J trimming: 2 bases; junction bases outside the gene matches: 9. CDR3 size: 18 residues. The CDR3 DNA follows: TGTGCCACCAGCAGAGAAGGGACGGCTAGCGGGGGACAAGAGACCCAGTACTTC. Its protein is CATSREGTASGGQETQYF.

J is TRBJ1-4 and V is TRBV5-1; perhaps TRBD1 as D (6 bases). Germline values: CDR1 SGHRS, CDR2 YFSETQ. V gave up 6 bases and J gave up 3 bases, with 9 bases separating them. CDR3 length: 13 amino acids. As DNA, the CDR3 is TGCGCCAGCACGAGGGGGTCTAATGAAAAACTGTTTTTT. Amino acid sequence: CASTRGSNEKLFF.

The chain couples TRBV7-2 to TRBJ1-2; the D is unclear. The CDR3 loop spans 15 amino acids. V shed 0 bases and J shed 8 bases, with 16 bases lying between them. Looked up from germline, CDR1 is SGHTA and CDR2 is FQGNSA. CDR3 DNA: TGTGCCAGCAGCTTAGCAACAGCCAATAAACTGGGCTACACCTTC. It codes for CASSLATANKLGYTF.

The genes are TRBV7-6 and TRBJ2-1, with D maybe TRBD2 (5 bases). V lost 4 bases and J 6 bases, leaving 25 bases between the germline ends. The CDR3 contains 18 residues. The germline V gene has CDR1 SGHVS and CDR2 FNYEAQ. CDR3 region: CASSSAVVGSSWPNEQFF. CDR3 DNA sequence: TGTGCCAGCAGCTCTGCCGTTGTTGGTTCTAGCTGGCCCAATGAGCAGTTCTTC.

The chain combines TRBV7-2 with TRBJ1-2, with a tentative D call TRBD1 (5 bases). V was shortened by 7 bases and J by 6 bases, with 15 bases between the two germline ends. Germline V lookup: CDR1 SGHTA, CDR2 FQGNSA. There are 13 residues in the CDR3. The CDR3 loop is CASIRGAGHGYTF. The DNA of the CDR3 is TGTGCCAGCATCCGTGGGGCGGGGCATGGCTACACCTTC. The full variable domain, completed using reference TRBV7-2 and TRBJ1-2, is GAGVSQSPSNKVTEKGKDVELRCDPISGHTALYWYRQSLGQGLEFLIYFQGNSAPDKSGLPSDRFSAERTGGSVSTLTIQRTQQEDSAVYLCASIRGAGHGYTFGSGTRLTVV.

V gene TRBV7-3 combines with J gene TRBJ1-1, with a weak D call TRBD1 (5 bases). The CDR3 is 14 amino acids. V lost 6 bases and J lost 0, with 11 bases in between. Germline-derived CDR1 and CDR2 are SGHTA and FQGTGA. CDR3 in DNA: TGTGCCAGCAGTCAGGGAACTATGAACACTGAAGCTTTCTTT. It translates to CASSQGTMNTEAFF.

This rearrangement joins TRBV11-1 to TRBJ2-5; 7 nucleotides line up with TRBD1. The CDR3 spans 14 residues. With V trimmed by 5 bases and J by 3 bases, 6 bases remained unmatched. Germline CDR1 is SGHAT and CDR2 is FQDESV (reference sequence). The CDR3 coding sequence is TGTGCCAGCAGCCGGGGACAGCTGAAAGAGACCCAGTACTTC. Protein product: CASSRGQLKETQYF.

This chain connects TRBV19 to TRBJ2-1, with D perhaps TRBD2 (5 bases). Germline V gene lookup returns CDR1 LNHDA and CDR2 SQIVND (reference sequence). Trimming removed 3 bases from V and 2 bases from J, with 8 bases in between. CDR3 length: 14 residues. The CDR3 sequence: CASSIWTAYNEQFF. In nucleotides, the CDR3 is TGTGCCAGTAGTATCTGGACTGCCTACAATGAGCAGTTCTTC.

The V gene is TRBV27, the J gene TRBJ1-2; TRBD1 matches 10 bases. Germline loops: CDR1 MNHEY, CDR2 SMNVEV (reference sequence). There are 13 residues in the CDR3. V trimming: 5 bases; J trimming: 7 bases; junction bases outside the gene matches: 4. As DNA, the CDR3 is TGTGCCAGCAGTACGACAGGGGGCAGTGGCTACACCTTC. Translated, it gives CASSTTGGSGYTF.